Presented here are 13 T cell receptor beta chains from one specimen sequenced in a study of breast tumors, draining lymph nodes, adjacent tissues. Axillary draining lymph nodes of breast cancer patients supplied the node samples. TCRdb reprocessed the multiplex PCR reads with MiXCR, giving one entry per CDR3 protein. The sample has over 200,000 distinct CDR3 sequences; about 30% are singletons. Sequencing used axillary lymph node tissue. The receptors stem from a female donor with breast cancer. Some clones in this sample may be carry-over from other donors' samples.

This clonotype was seen ten or more times. V usage is TRBV29-1 and J usage is TRBJ2-3, with TRBD2 as a possible D gene (5 bases). With 1 base removed from V and 7 bases from J, the gap between germline ends came to 9 bases. Germline loops: CDR1 SQVTM, CDR2 ANQGSEA. This CDR3 region has 12 residues. The CDR3 DNA sequence: TGCAGCGTTGAAGCCTCGGGGTATACGCAGTATTTT. The encoded protein is CSVEASGYTQYF.

This clonotype was detected ten times or more. The chain joins TRBV20-1 to TRBJ2-1; 7 bases agree with TRBD2. The germline V gene has CDR1 DFQATT and CDR2 SNEGSKA (reference sequence). The CDR3 consists of 11 residues. CDR3 DNA: TGCAGAGGTGGGGTAGCGGGCAAGCAGTTCTTC. Residues: CRGGVAGKQFF.

This clonotype was recorded at least ten times. The chain is built from TRBV20-1 and TRBJ1-5, with D unclear. Germline V lookup: CDR1 DFQATT, CDR2 SNEGSKA (reference sequence). Trimming left V 4 bases short and J 3 bases short, with 16 bases between. The CDR3 sequence is 15 residues long. The CDR3 sequence: CSATIRLRNNQPQHF. CDR3 coding DNA: TGCAGTGCTACTATTAGACTGAGAAACAATCAGCCCCAGCATTTT.

This clonotype was counted ten times or more. The chain couples TRBV5-5 to TRBJ2-7, with D perhaps matching TRBD1 (6 bases). The germline V gene has CDR1 SGHKS and CDR2 YYEKEE (reference sequence). V dropped 4 bases and J dropped 3 bases, with 14 bases sitting between them. CDR3 length: 14 amino acids. In DNA, the CDR3 is TGTGCCAGCAGCCAACTGACAGGTTTCTACGAGCAGTACTTC. It translates to CASSQLTGFYEQYF.

To note about this clonotype: A much bigger clone sits one base away, suggesting this may be a read error. CDR3 sequence reads: CASSQRAGTSYEQYF. DNA for the CDR3: TGTGCCAGCAGCCAGAGGGCGGGAACCTCCTACGAGCAGTACTTC. The chain employs TRBV11-2 and TRBJ2-7; tentative D call: TRBD2 (6 bases). CDR3 length: 15 amino acids. Germline V gives CDR1 SGHAT, CDR2 FQNNGV. V shed 5 bases and J shed 0 bases, with 14 bases lying between them.

This clonotype was picked up many times. V is TRBV6-5 and J is TRBJ1-4; D call uncertain. This CDR3 has 15 residues. Germline V gene data show CDR1 as MNHEY and CDR2 as SVGAGI. V was pared by 5 bases and J by 1 base, with 11 bases between. CDR3 DNA sequence: TGTGCCAGCAGTAATAGCTGGGGAACTAATGAAAAACTGTTTTTT. Protein: CASSNSWGTNEKLFF.

This clonotype occurred many times. The chain has TRBV7-2 and TRBJ2-3; 12 bases match TRBD2. V lost 1 base and J lost 6; bases outside the gene matches: 5. The V gene's germline CDR1 is SGHTA and CDR2 FQGNSA. The CDR3 is 16 residues long. The CDR3 coding sequence is TGTGCCAGCAGCTTAGAACTAGCGGGAGGTGGGGATACGCAGTATTTT. It specifies CASSLELAGGGDTQYF.

About this clonotype: One end of the junction varies from germline; a read error may be responsible. This chain joins TRBV5-1 and TRBJ1-4; 7 bases are a match to TRBD1. The CDR3 is 13 residues long. CDR1 SGHRS and CDR2 YFSETQ come from the germline V gene. The CDR3 here is CASSPQGDENLFF. The CDR3 DNA sequence: TGCGCCAGCAGCCCCCAGGGGGATGAAAACCTGTTTTTT.

The J gene is TRBJ1-4, the V gene TRBV24-1; tentatively, D is TRBD1 (5 bases). Germline V lookup: CDR1 KGHDR, CDR2 SFDVKD. The V end was cut by 1 base, the J end by 4 bases, with 12 bases between. The CDR3 sequence is 16 residues long. The DNA for the CDR3 is TGTGCCACCAGTGATTTCGGGACTAGCAGTAATGAAAAACTGTTTTTT. This encodes CATSDFGTSSNEKLFF.

Of note for this clonotype: A clone one base away is much larger, so this may be a read error. V and J are TRBV7-2 and TRBJ2-5; perhaps TRBD1 as D (5 bases). Germline CDR1 SGHTA, CDR2 FQGNSA. The CDR3 sequence is 17 residues long. Trimming cost V 0 bases and J 9 bases, with 23 bases left between them. The CDR3 spells CASSLAQGRVGSEPQYF. The CDR3, as DNA: TGTGCCAGCAGCTTAGCGCAGGGTCGGGTGGGGTCGGAGCCCCAGTACTTC.

About this clonotype itself: A read error is possible here, since a much larger clone lies one base away. The V gene is TRBV6-1, the J gene TRBJ2-7, with 8 nucleotides matching TRBD1. CDR3 length equals 13 residues. Germline CDR1 MNHNS, CDR2 SASEGT. The J segment lost 5 bases and the V segment lost 5 bases, leaving 5 bases of the junction unmatched. CDR3 in amino acids: CASSQTGVHEQYF. The CDR3 DNA sequence: TGTGCCAGCAGTCAGACAGGGGTCCACGAGCAGTACTTC.

The sample holds many counts of this clonotype. The J gene is TRBJ2-1, the V gene TRBV11-2; 7 bases fit TRBD1. J gave up 4 bases and V 1 base, and 4 bases lay outside the gene matches. This CDR3 has 15 residues. CDR1 is SGHAT, CDR2 FQNNGV, per germline. The CDR3 loop reads CASSLVPGQYNEQFF. In DNA, the CDR3 is TGTGCCAGCAGCTTAGTCCCGGGACAGTACAATGAGCAGTTCTTC.

Worth noting for this clonotype: Germline is not matched at one junction end, which may reflect a read error. The rearrangement joins TRBV7-2 to TRBJ1-4; D is unclear. Germline loops: CDR1 SGHTA, CDR2 FQGNSA. CDR3 length: 15 residues. CDR3 in amino acids: CASSQSRATNGKLFF. Here the CDR3 DNA reads TGTGCCAGCAGCCAGAGCCGCGCAACTAATGGAAAACTGTTTTTT.